This T cell receptor (beta chain) comes out of a study of OX40 agonist ivuxolimab in advanced cancers. Study-wide points: It was also the case that some nonresponders had low normalized T-cell clonal expansion.

TCRdb's copy holds only in-frame clones and misses some; the assay was immunoSEQ multiplex PCR. Of approximately 92,000 clones in the sample, roughly 80% are singletons; the top ten hold roughly 5.5%. CDR3 length equals 15 residues. The germline gives CDR1 MGHRA, CDR2 YSYEKL. V lost 1 base and J lost 2; bases outside the gene matches: 5. Autoimmune disease history or systemic immunosuppression barred patients. Patients had blood sampled at baseline and again on cycle 4 day 1 and cycle 7 day 1. Notes on this clone: Its antigen is as yet unknown.

The rearrangement joins TRBV4-1 to TRBJ2-7; 7 bases align to TRBD1. Sequencing used CD4+ or CD8+ T cells sorted from blood, obtained in a trial of the OX40 agonist ivuxolimab. The sequence derives from an adult with an advanced solid tumor such as melanoma, head and neck, liver or kidney cancer. In DNA form, the CDR3 reads TGCGCCAGCAGCCAAGCCGGGACAGTTACCTACGAGCAGTACTTC. The encoded protein is CASSQAGTVTYEQYF.